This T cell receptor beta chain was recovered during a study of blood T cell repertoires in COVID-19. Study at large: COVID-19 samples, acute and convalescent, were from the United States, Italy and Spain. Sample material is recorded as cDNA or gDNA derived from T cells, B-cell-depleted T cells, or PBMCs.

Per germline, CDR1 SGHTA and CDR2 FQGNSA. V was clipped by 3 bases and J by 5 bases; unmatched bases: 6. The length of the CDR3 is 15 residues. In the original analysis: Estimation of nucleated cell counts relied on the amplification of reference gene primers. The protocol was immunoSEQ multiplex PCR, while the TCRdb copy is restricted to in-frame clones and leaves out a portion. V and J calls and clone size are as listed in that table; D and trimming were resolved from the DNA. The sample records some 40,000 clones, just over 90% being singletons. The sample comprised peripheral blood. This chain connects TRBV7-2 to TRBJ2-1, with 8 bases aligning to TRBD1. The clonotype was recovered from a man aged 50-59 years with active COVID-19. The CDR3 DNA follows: TGTGCCAGCAGCTTCGACAGGGGAGGCCACAATGAGCAGTTCTTC. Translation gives CASSFDRGGHNEQFF.